One sample yielded the 15 T cell receptor beta chains listed below, sequenced in a study of T cells in Graves' hyperthyroidism and ophthalmopathy. Researchers amplified the TCR beta CDR3 regions from RNA transcripts. Carried out on the TCR CDR3, a first-round RT-PCR used the HTBI primer set. TCRdb re-derived calls from the multiplex PCR reads in MiXCR, one entry per CDR3 protein. The data show around 500,000 distinct CDR3 sequences, under 15% seen once. The sample taken for sequencing was blood. Receptor source: a woman aged 18-29 years with Graves' hyperthyroidism.

This chain uses TRBV19 with TRBJ2-7; TRBD2 aligns across 13 bases. The J call may be incorrect, as the DNA end agrees better with TRBJ2-1. Germline V gene lookup returns CDR1 LNHDA and CDR2 SQIVND (reference sequence). The CDR3 runs 18 residues. CDR3 nucleotide sequence: TGTGCCAGTAGTACCCAGGGACTAGCGGGACTTTCAGGCTACGAGCAGTTCTTC. Its protein is CASSTQGLAGLSGYEQFF.

This clonotype was observed at least ten times. The gene calls are TRBV19 and TRBJ2-1, with 12 bases lining up with TRBD1. With V trimmed by 5 bases and J by 8 bases, 1 base remained unmatched. The germline CDR1 and CDR2 sequences are LNHDA and SQIVND (reference sequence). The CDR3 covers 13 residues. The CDR3 is CASSGTGGYEQFF. The DNA of the CDR3 is TGTGCCAGTAGTGGGACAGGGGGCTATGAGCAGTTCTTC.

This clonotype was found many times. J is TRBJ2-7 and V is TRBV12-5, with 7 bases fitting TRBD2. Trimming cost V 3 bases and J 2 bases; bases outside gene matches: 16. Germline CDR1 LGHNT, CDR2 FRNRAP. The CDR3 is made up of 18 amino acids. CDR3 DNA sequence: TGTGCTAGTGGTTTTGTATCGCGGGAGATCGAAGGGACCTACGAGCAGTACGTC. Residues: CASGFVSREIEGTYEQYV.

Many counts were recorded for this clonotype. The chain links TRBV2 to TRBJ1-4; D ambiguous. The CDR3 has 14 residues. V was cut by 7 bases and J by 5 bases, with 14 bases left in between. Germline CDR1 is SNHLY and CDR2 is FYNNEI. The chain's CDR3 is CASKGGLGNEKLFF. CDR3 coding DNA: TGTGCCAGCAAAGGAGGGCTGGGGAATGAAAAACTGTTTTTT.

This clonotype was seen many times. The chain carries TRBV5-1 and TRBJ2-3; no reliable D call. The germline gives CDR1 SGHRS, CDR2 YFSETQ. The V gene lost 4 bases and the J gene lost 0 bases, with 15 bases spanning the gap. This CDR3 is built from 16 residues. The CDR3 spells CASSPYRAKSTDTQYF. CDR3 sequence (DNA): TGCGCCAGCAGCCCCTATCGAGCAAAAAGCACAGATACGCAGTATTTT. Complete variable domain (other parts from reference TRBV5-1 and TRBJ2-3): KAGVTQTPRYLIKTRGQQVTLSCSPISGHRSVSWYQQTPGQGLQFLFEYFSETQRNKGNFPGRFSGRQFSNSRSEMNVSTLELGDSALYLCASSPYRAKSTDTQYFGPGTRLTVL.

A few counts support this clonotype. In DNA form, the CDR3 reads TGCAGTGCTAGAGCTGGGGCGTTGGGTACCTACGAGCAGTACTTC. It codes for CSARAGALGTYEQYF. The chain is built from TRBV20-1 and TRBJ2-7, with D possibly matching TRBD1 (5 bases). The CDR3 has 15 amino acids. V shed 1 base and J shed 2 bases, with 15 bases lying between them. Per germline, CDR1 DFQATT and CDR2 SNEGSKA (reference sequence).

The genes are TRBV29-1 and TRBJ2-1, with D unresolved. CDR3 length: 11 residues. Per germline, CDR1 SQVTM and CDR2 ANQGSEA. V lost 3 bases, J lost 5 bases, and 5 bases lay in between. CDR3 sequence (DNA): TGCAGCGTTGATAAAAACAATGAGCAGTTCTTC. Its protein product is CSVDKNNEQFF.

The chain recombines TRBV19 with TRBJ2-1, with D possibly matching TRBD1 (6 bases). Trimming took 3 bases from V and 2 from J, leaving 11 bases between them. The CDR3 extends over 15 amino acids. CDR1 is LNHDA, CDR2 SQIVND, per germline (reference sequence). The chain's CDR3 is CASSMWGQTYNEQFF. The CDR3 DNA sequence: TGTGCCAGTAGTATGTGGGGACAAACCTACAATGAGCAGTTCTTC.

This clonotype has just a few counts. The gene calls are TRBV9 and TRBJ2-2; TRBD2 agrees at 10 bases. Germline trimming cut 4 bases from V and 5 bases from J; bases unmatched to any gene: 11. There are 17 residues in the CDR3. CDR1 SGDLS and CDR2 YYNGEE come from the germline V gene. The CDR3 here is CASSSALAGAYTGELFF. DNA of the CDR3: TGTGCCAGCAGCAGTGCCCTAGCGGGAGCTTATACCGGGGAGCTGTTTTTT.

This clonotype was picked up many times. Here the CDR3 reads CASRTSAPWSEQFF. The DNA for the CDR3 is TGTGCCAGCAGAACTAGCGCCCCTTGGAGTGAGCAGTTCTTC. The gene calls are TRBV7-6 and TRBJ2-1, with 7 nucleotides matching TRBD2. Germline CDR1 and CDR2: SGHVS and FNYEAQ. Trimming cost V 6 bases and J 9 bases; bases outside gene matches: 11. This CDR3 comprises 14 residues.

This clonotype has more than one count but fewer than ten. This chain connects TRBV4-2 to TRBJ2-7; D remains ambiguous. Germline V CDR1 and CDR2: LGHNA, YNFKEQ. Trimming removed 0 bases at V and 5 bases at J, with 5 bases between. CDR3 length: 12 residues. The CDR3 protein is CASSQDSNEQYF. CDR3 in DNA: TGTGCCAGCAGCCAAGATTCAAACGAGCAGTACTTC.

This clonotype was seen a handful of times. The chain employs TRBV19 and TRBJ1-2; 7 positions agree with TRBD1. V gave up 8 bases and J gave up 5 bases; unmatched junction bases: 11. The CDR3 covers 14 residues. Germline values: CDR1 LNHDA, CDR2 SQIVND (reference sequence). CDR3: CASLRDSREYGYTF. The CDR3, as DNA: TGTGCCAGTCTCCGGGACAGTCGGGAGTATGGCTACACCTTC. Full variable domain (rest looked up from reference TRBV19 and TRBJ1-2): DGGITQSPKYLFRKEGQNVTLSCEQNLNHDAMYWYRQDPGQGLRLIYYSQIVNDFQKGDIAEGYSVSREKKESFPLTVTSAQKNPTAFYLCASLRDSREYGYTFGSGTRLTVV.

This clonotype was detected many times. The rearrangement joins TRBV20-1 to TRBJ1-1; D unclear. Germline lookup yields CDR1 DFQATT and CDR2 SNEGSKA (reference sequence). V lost 6 bases to trimming and J lost 1 base, with 15 bases between them. This CDR3 has 14 amino acids. The CDR3 DNA follows: TGCAGTGCCCCCGGAGTGAGGGAGAACACTGAAGCTTTCTTT. Encoded protein: CSAPGVRENTEAFF.

The table lists this clonotype with many counts. This chain uses TRBV11-2 with TRBJ2-1; possibly TRBD2 for D (5 bases). Germline V gene data show CDR1 as SGHAT and CDR2 as FQNNGV. The CDR3 consists of 13 residues. V lost 3 bases, J lost 6 bases, and 9 bases lay in between. The CDR3 DNA reads as TGTGCCAGCAGCTTTATCCGGGGCAATGAGCAGTTCTTC. Amino acids: CASSFIRGNEQFF.

There are many counts of this clonotype. The chain carries TRBV5-1 and TRBJ1-1; D is possibly TRBD1 (5 bases). V dropped 0 bases and J dropped 4 bases, with 10 bases sitting between them. Germline CDR1 is SGHRS and CDR2 is YFSETQ. The CDR3 length is 14 residues. In DNA, the CDR3 is TGCGCCAGCAGCTTGGCCCGGGGCGGCACTGAAGCTTTCTTT. Amino acid sequence: CASSLARGGTEAFF.